This T cell receptor beta chain stems from a study of response to subunit inactivated influenza vaccine. The sample holds a few counts of this clonotype. CDR3 length equals 12 residues. CDR1 MGHDK and CDR2 SYGVNS come from the germline V gene. Trimming pared 9 bases from V and 10 bases from J, leaving 16 bases between. Each CDR3 protein gets one entry after TCRdb re-called the RT-PCR reads with MiXCR. Among hundreds of thousands of distinct CDR3 sequences, approximately 7.1% were seen once, and the ten largest hold over 10%. The chain carries TRBV25-1 and TRBJ2-1, with D possibly matching TRBD1 (5 bases). The source of this sequence is a man between 50 and 69 years old who received an inactivated influenza vaccine. The sequences come from PBMCs from blood, collected less than 30 months after vaccination. The CDR3 DNA is TGTGCCAGTCGAGAAGGGGCGCGGGAGCAGTTCTTC. This translates into CASREGAREQFF.